This T cell receptor beta chain was obtained from a study of OX40 agonist ivuxolimab in advanced cancers. Assay: immunoSEQ multiplex PCR; the TCRdb copy retains only in-frame clones and omits some. This sample has roughly 46,000 clones, with over 75% found just once. Turning to this clone: Its antigen remains unknown.

Findings of the study overall: Researchers report that CD8+ T cells had, on average, more expanded clones than CD4+.

CDR3 length: 14 amino acids. Per the germline V gene, CDR1 is SGDLS and CDR2 is YYNGEE. Trimming cost V 0 bases and J 6 bases, with 12 bases left between them. This chain joins TRBV9 and TRBJ1-2; D is ambiguous. The material was CD4+ or CD8+ T cells sorted from blood, obtained in a trial of the OX40 agonist ivuxolimab. The clonotype originates from an adult with an advanced solid tumor such as melanoma, head and neck, liver or kidney cancer. CDR3 amino acids: CASSVAGRRHGYTF. The CDR3 DNA follows: TGTGCCAGCAGCGTAGCCGGACGTCGGCATGGCTACACCTTC. The variable domain in full, completed from reference TRBV9 and TRBJ1-2, reads DSGVTQTPKHLITATGQRVTLRCSPRSGDLSVYWYQQSLDQGLQFLIQYYNGEERAKGNILERFSAQQFPDLHSELNLSSLELGDSALYFCASSVAGRRHGYTFGSGTRLTVV.